These 24 T cell receptor beta chains originate from one sample sequenced in a study of CXCR3-negative and CXCR3-positive naive CD8 T cells. No antigen has been identified for these receptors. The libraries of TRB cDNA were constructed through 5' RACE using UMI labels. From the 5' RACE reads, TCRdb lists one entry per CDR3 protein and no DNA. This table holds about 150,000 distinct CDR3 sequences. Overall study results and limits: Hydrophobicity was higher for TRB CDR3s found in CXCR3-positive naive cells than in CXCR3-negative naive cells.

The sequencing input was naive CXCR3+ CD8+ T cells from blood. The subset is: CD45RO-CCR7+CD27+CD95- naive CD8+ T cells expressing CXCR3 (TNR3+). These receptors were obtained from a human donor in good health. Some clones in this sample may be carry-over from other donors' samples.

J is TRBJ2-1 and V is TRBV24-1; checking the TCRdb D call of TRBD1 is not possible without DNA. From germline, CDR1 is KGHDR and CDR2 SFDVKD. The CDR3 sequence is 15 residues long. This CDR3 is CATSDAGQGNNEQFF.

V and J are TRBV4-1 and TRBJ2-1. The CDR3 runs to 13 residues. CDR1 MGHRA and CDR2 YSYEKL come from the germline V gene. The CDR3 region is CASSQAVVHEQFF.

The V and J genes are TRBV6-5 and TRBJ2-1; lacking DNA, the TRBD2 call made by TCRdb goes unchecked. Germline CDR1 is MNHEY and CDR2 is SVGAGI. CDR3 size: 19 residues. The CDR3 spells CASSPLLLGTFISYNEQFF.

This chain connects TRBV28 to TRBJ1-4; TCRdb picks TRBD1, but there is no DNA to check that call. Germline CDR1 MDHEN, CDR2 SYDVKM. This CDR3 has 15 residues. CDR3 protein: CATHRRIGGEEKLFF.

The genes are TRBV25-1 and TRBJ2-5. The germline V gene has CDR1 MGHDK and CDR2 SYGVNS. CDR3 length: 11 residues. The CDR3 spells CATISQETQYF.

The chain has TRBV6-2 or TRBV6-3 and TRBJ2-7. CDR1 and CDR2 from the germline V gene are MNHEY and SVGEGT. This CDR3 is 11 amino acids long. The CDR3 reads CASGRTYEQYF.

CDR3 sequence: CSARDLAGKETQYF. The rearrangement uses TRBV20-1 and TRBJ2-5. Per the germline V gene, CDR1 is DFQATT and CDR2 is SNEGSKA (reference sequence). The CDR3 has 14 residues.

The chain employs TRBV15 and TRBJ2-3; without DNA, the TCRdb call of TRBD2 cannot be checked. CDR3 size: 14 residues. Germline V gene data show CDR1 as LNHNV and CDR2 as YYDKDF (reference sequence). This chain's CDR3 is CATSSGQGQDTQYF. Supplemented by reference TRBV15 and TRBJ2-3, the full variable domain reads DAMVIQNPRYQVTQFGKPVTLSCSQTLNHNVMYWYQQKSSQAPKLLFHYYDKDFNNEADTPDNFQSRRPNTSFCFLDIRSPGLGDTAMYLCATSSGQGQDTQYFGPGTRLTVL.

The rearrangement joins TRBV9 to TRBJ2-7; TCRdb calls TRBD2, which cannot be checked without DNA. Germline V lookup: CDR1 SGDLS, CDR2 YYNGEE. This CDR3 region has 16 residues. This CDR3 is CASSGRTRETDYEQYF.

V and J are TRBV28 and TRBJ2-7. Looked up from germline, CDR1 is MDHEN and CDR2 is SYDVKM. This CDR3 comprises 13 residues. The CDR3 here is CASSLRISYEQYF.

The rearrangement joins TRBV23-1 to TRBJ2-4; the TCRdb call, TRBD1, lacks DNA for checking. TRBV23-1 is given ORF status, its function remaining uncertain. The CDR3 is 16 residues long. CDR3 protein: CASSRRTGAGQNIQYF.

The genes are TRBV7-9 and TRBJ2-7. The CDR3 runs 12 residues. Germline assignment: CDR1 SEHNR and CDR2 FQNEAQ (reference sequence). The CDR3: CASSFKAHEQYF.

The V call is TRBV7-9, the J call TRBJ1-6; TCRdb designates TRBD1, a call that cannot be tested without DNA. The CDR3 covers 18 residues. The germline V gene has CDR1 SEHNR and CDR2 FQNEAQ (reference sequence). This CDR3 is CASSWERQPNSYNSPLHF.

The chain employs TRBV7-9 and TRBJ1-2. Germline V gene data show CDR1 as SEHNR and CDR2 as FQNEAQ (reference sequence). CDR3 length: 16 amino acids. The CDR3 sequence is CASSLVGWADNYGYTF.

The chain has TRBV12-3 or TRBV12-4 and TRBJ1-4; TCRdb outputs TRBD1, but without DNA this stays unchecked. CDR3 length: 17 amino acids. CDR3 protein: CASSLVLSGGSNEKLFF.

The chain employs TRBV9 and TRBJ2-2; TCRdb reports TRBD1, a call that lacks DNA to check it against. This CDR3 contains 17 residues. From germline, CDR1 is SGDLS and CDR2 YYNGEE. The CDR3 protein is CASSVQGTLTNTGELFF.

J is TRBJ2-3 and V is TRBV28; absent DNA, TCRdb's TRBD1 call cannot be checked. CDR1 MDHEN and CDR2 SYDVKM come from the germline V gene. This CDR3 is built from 13 residues. CDR3 sequence reads: CASRDRKTDTQYF.

The rearrangement uses TRBV7-9 and TRBJ1-1; the D call from TCRdb, TRBD1, cannot be confirmed without DNA. The CDR3 spans 17 residues. Germline V lookup: CDR1 SEHNR, CDR2 FQNEAQ (reference sequence). This chain's CDR3 is CASSPQPGQYMNTEALF.

The J gene is TRBJ2-1, the V gene TRBV9; TCRdb returns TRBD2, unconfirmable since there is no DNA. Germline CDR1 reads SGDLS; CDR2 reads YYNGEE. The CDR3 totals 14 residues. CDR3 protein: CASSVEGLADEQFF. Supplemented by reference TRBV9 and TRBJ2-1, the full variable domain reads DSGVTQTPKHLITATGQRVTLRCSPRSGDLSVYWYQQSLDQGLQFLIQYYNGEERAKGNILERFSAQQFPDLHSELNLSSLELGDSALYFCASSVEGLADEQFFGPGTRLTVL.

The chain combines TRBV12-3 or TRBV12-4 with TRBJ2-5; no DNA is available, so the TRBD1 call from TCRdb remains unchecked. The length of the CDR3 is 15 residues. The CDR3 spells CASSPTPGQGETQYF.

The chain joins TRBV5-6 to TRBJ2-3. Germline CDR1 is SGHDT and CDR2 is YYEEEE. This CDR3 is 14 amino acids long. The CDR3 region is CASSLFELEDTQYF.

The chain employs TRBV25-1 and TRBJ1-2; TCRdb calls TRBD1, which cannot be checked without DNA. Germline CDR1 is MGHDK and CDR2 is SYGVNS. The CDR3 covers 13 residues. CDR3: CASSEQGNYGYTF.

This sequence joins TRBV7-3 and TRBJ2-2; TCRdb gives TRBD1 as the D gene, but with no DNA this cannot be confirmed. Germline values: CDR1 SGHTA, CDR2 FQGTGA. The CDR3 is 13 residues long. CDR3 in amino acids: CASSPQGTGELFF.

CDR3 region: CASSQSICRDRAYNEQFF. This sequence joins TRBV23-1 and TRBJ2-1. TRBV23-1 is an open reading frame, and its role is uncertain. The CDR3 loop spans 18 amino acids.